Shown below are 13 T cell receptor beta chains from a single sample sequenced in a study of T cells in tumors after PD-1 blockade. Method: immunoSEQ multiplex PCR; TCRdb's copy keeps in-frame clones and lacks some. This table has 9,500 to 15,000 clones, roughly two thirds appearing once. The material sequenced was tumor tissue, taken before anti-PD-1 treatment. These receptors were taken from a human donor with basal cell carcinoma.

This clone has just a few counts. The CDR3: CASSQDPGYAGELFF. CDR3 DNA sequence: TGCGCCAGCAGCCAAGACCCGGGGTACGCCGGGGAGCTGTTTTTT. The V gene is TRBV4-1, the J gene TRBJ2-2; D perhaps matches TRBD2 (5 bases). V shed 0 bases and J shed 6 bases, with 11 bases lying between them. The germline gives CDR1 MGHRA, CDR2 YSYEKL. The CDR3 is 15 residues long.

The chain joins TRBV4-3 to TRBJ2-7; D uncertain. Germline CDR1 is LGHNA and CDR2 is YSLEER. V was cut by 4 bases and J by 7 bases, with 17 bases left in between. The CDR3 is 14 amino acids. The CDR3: CASSRSFSLGEQYF. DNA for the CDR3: TGCGCCAGCAGCCGGTCATTTTCCCTAGGGGAGCAGTACTTC.

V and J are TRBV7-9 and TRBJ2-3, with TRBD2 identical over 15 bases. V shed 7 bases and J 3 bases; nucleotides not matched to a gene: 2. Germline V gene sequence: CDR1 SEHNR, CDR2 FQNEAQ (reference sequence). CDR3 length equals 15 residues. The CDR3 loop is CASNGLAGGTDTQYF. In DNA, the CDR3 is TGTGCCAGCAACGGACTAGCGGGGGGGACAGATACGCAGTATTTT.

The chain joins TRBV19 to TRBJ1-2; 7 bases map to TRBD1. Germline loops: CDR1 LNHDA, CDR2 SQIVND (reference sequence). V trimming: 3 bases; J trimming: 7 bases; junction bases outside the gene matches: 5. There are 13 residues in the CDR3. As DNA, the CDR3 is TGTGCCAGTAGTATCGACAGGGACGGTGGCTACACCTTC. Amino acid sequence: CASSIDRDGGYTF. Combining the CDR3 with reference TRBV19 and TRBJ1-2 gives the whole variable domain DGGITQSPKYLFRKEGQNVTLSCEQNLNHDAMYWYRQDPGQGLRLIYYSQIVNDFQKGDIAEGYSVSREKKESFPLTVTSAQKNPTAFYLCASSIDRDGGYTFGSGTRLTVV.

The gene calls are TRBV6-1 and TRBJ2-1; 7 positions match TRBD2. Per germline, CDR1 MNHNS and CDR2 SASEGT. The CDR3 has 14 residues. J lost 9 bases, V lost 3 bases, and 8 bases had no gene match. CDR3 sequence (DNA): TGTGCCAGCAGTGATTTCCTCGAGCGGGGTGAGCAGTTCTTC. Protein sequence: CASSDFLERGEQFF.

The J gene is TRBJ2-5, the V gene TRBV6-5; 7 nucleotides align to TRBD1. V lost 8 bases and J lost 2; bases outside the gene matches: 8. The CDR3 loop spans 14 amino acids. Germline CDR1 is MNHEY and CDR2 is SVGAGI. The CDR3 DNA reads TGTGCCAGCGCCAATGCCAGGGGGCAAGAGACCCAGTACTTC. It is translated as CASANARGQETQYF.

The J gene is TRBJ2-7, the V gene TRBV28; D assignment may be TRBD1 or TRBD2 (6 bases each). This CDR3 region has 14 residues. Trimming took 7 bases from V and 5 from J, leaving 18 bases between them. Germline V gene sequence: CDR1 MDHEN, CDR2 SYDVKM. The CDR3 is CASTIRGERDEQYF. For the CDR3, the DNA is TGTGCCAGCACGATAAGGGGGGAGAGGGACGAGCAGTACTTC.

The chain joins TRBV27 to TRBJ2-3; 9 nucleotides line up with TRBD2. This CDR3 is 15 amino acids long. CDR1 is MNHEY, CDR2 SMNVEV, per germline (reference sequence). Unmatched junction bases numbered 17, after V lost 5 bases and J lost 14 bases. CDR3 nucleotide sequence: TGTGCCAGCAGTAACCGGGGGAGAAGCGGGGGGTCGACGTATTTT. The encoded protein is CASSNRGRSGGSTYF.

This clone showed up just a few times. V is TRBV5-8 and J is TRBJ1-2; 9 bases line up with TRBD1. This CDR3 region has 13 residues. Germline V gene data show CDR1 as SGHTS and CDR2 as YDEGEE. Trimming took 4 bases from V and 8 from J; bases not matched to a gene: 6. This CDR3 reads CASSRGTGSGYTF. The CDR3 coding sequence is TGTGCCAGCAGCCGCGGGACAGGGTCCGGCTACACCTTC.

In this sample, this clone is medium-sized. The CDR3 loop reads CASSYPASDYEQYF. The CDR3 DNA reads TGTGCCAGCAGTTACCCGGCTAGCGACTACGAGCAGTACTTC. The chain employs TRBV6-2 or TRBV6-3 and TRBJ2-7; possible D gene TRBD2, 6 bases. Trimming removed 2 bases at V and 3 bases at J, with 11 bases between. From germline, CDR1 is MNHEY and CDR2 SVGEGT. The CDR3 extends over 14 amino acids.

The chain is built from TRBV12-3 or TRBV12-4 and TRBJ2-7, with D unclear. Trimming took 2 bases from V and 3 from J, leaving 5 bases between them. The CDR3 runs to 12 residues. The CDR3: CASSLYLYEQYF. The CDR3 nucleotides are TGTGCCAGCAGTTTATACCTCTACGAGCAGTACTTC.

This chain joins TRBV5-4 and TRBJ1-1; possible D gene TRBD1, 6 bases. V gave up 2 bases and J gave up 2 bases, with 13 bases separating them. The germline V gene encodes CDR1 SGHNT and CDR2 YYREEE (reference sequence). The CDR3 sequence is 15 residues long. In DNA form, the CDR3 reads TGTGCCAGCAGCTTCGGAGGGGGTGCTAACACTGAAGCTTTCTTT. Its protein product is CASSFGGGANTEAFF.

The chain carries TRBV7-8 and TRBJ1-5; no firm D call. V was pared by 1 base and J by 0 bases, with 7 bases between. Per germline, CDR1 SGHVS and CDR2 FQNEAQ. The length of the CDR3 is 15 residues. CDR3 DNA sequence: TGTGCCAGCAGCTTAGTAGCAGATAGCAATCAGCCCCAGCATTTT. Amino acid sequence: CASSLVADSNQPQHF. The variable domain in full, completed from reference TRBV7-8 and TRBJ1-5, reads GAGVSQSPRYKVAKRGQDVALRCDPISGHVSLFWYQQALGQGPEFLTYFQNEAQLDKSGLPSDRFFAERPEGSVSTLKIQRTQQEDSAVYLCASSLVADSNQPQHFGDGTRLSIL.